The clone carrying this T cell receptor (beta chain) was recorded once. The record originates from a study of blood T cell repertoires in COVID-19. Study-level information: Whether acute or convalescent, the COVID-19 samples came from the United States, Italy and Spain. PBMCs, B-cell-depleted T cells, or T cells provided the cDNA or gDNA that made up the material.

As handled by the study authors: The authors estimated nucleated cell counts from reference gene primer amplification. TCRdb's table, derived via immunoSEQ multiplex PCR, lists solely in-frame clones and lacks some. V and J calls and clone size are those listed in that table; D and trimming were worked out from the DNA. The data hold some 66,000 clones, with 90% to 95% observed a single time. The clonotype originates from a human donor in a cohort sampled during active COVID-19. The sequencing sample was made of peripheral blood.

CDR3 bases: TGTGCCAGCAGTTTATCAGGGGCGGTACAAGAGACCCAGTACTTC. Residues: CASSLSGAVQETQYF. The chain is built from TRBV28 and TRBJ2-5, with a tentative D call TRBD1 (6 bases). CDR3 size: 15 residues. Germline lookup yields CDR1 MDHEN and CDR2 SYDVKM. Trimming pared 1 base from V and 2 bases from J, leaving 11 bases between.